What follows describes a single T cell receptor beta chain. Cohort placement rested on clinical history that participants reported themselves. This sample stems from a study of blood T cell repertoires in COVID-19. The CDR3 runs 16 residues. CDR1 SNHLY and CDR2 FYNNEI come from the germline V gene. Unmatched junction bases numbered 6, after V lost 0 bases and J lost 4 bases. Assay: immunoSEQ multiplex PCR; the TCRdb copy retains only in-frame clones and omits some. The data contain about 86,000 clones, about 89% of them singletons. Sequencing was performed on PBMCs or T cells enriched from blood (not recorded which). V and J are TRBV2 and TRBJ1-5; 7 bases line up with TRBD1. The sequence was collected from a woman between 45 and 65 years old with acute COVID-19. The CDR3 loop reads CASSEAPGQPNQPQHF. CDR3 sequence (DNA): TGTGCCAGCAGTGAAGCTCCGGGACAGCCTAATCAGCCCCAGCATTTT.